This record covers a single T cell receptor (beta chain). As originally analysed: Nucleated cell number was recorded as an estimate derived from reference gene primer amplification. TCRdb's table, derived via immunoSEQ multiplex PCR, lists solely in-frame clones and lacks some. For V, J and clone size, that table is used; D and trimming come from the DNA. Among 200,000 or so clones, 87% were seen once, and the ten largest hold roughly 2%. Germline assignment: CDR1 KGHSH and CDR2 LQKENI. The CDR3 totals 15 residues. J lost 2 bases, V lost 6 bases, and 9 bases had no gene match. This sample was included in a study of blood T cell repertoires in COVID-19. Whole-study context: Samples of COVID-19 (acute and convalescent) were obtained from the United States, Italy and Spain. In each case, the material was cDNA or gDNA derived from T cells, B-cell-depleted T cells, or PBMCs.

The TCR comes from a man in his forties with active or convalescent COVID-19. The sample was peripheral blood. J is TRBJ2-7 and V is TRBV18, with TRBD1 matching over 8 bases. The CDR3 nucleotides read TGTGCCAGCTCCCCGGGAGACAGGGGACCCTACGAGCAGTACTTC. This encodes CASSPGDRGPYEQYF. The full variable domain, with the rest looked up from reference TRBV18 and TRBJ2-7, is NAGVMQNPRHLVRRRGQEARLRCSPMKGHSHVYWYRQLPEEGLKFMVYLQKENIIDESGMPKERFSAEFPKEGPSILRIQQVVRGDSAAYFCASSPGDRGPYEQYFGPGTRLTVT.